A single sample is the source of the 17 T cell receptor beta chains below, sequenced in a study of cytomegalovirus exposure and HLA in healthy donors. The PCR had 60 Vbeta and 13 Jbeta primers. Generated by immunoSEQ multiplex PCR, the TCRdb table keeps only in-frame clones and is missing some. The profile shows 120,000 or so clones, 80% of them singletons. Sequenced sample: PBMCs. These receptors were collected from a male donor in good health and CMV-seronegative.

This clone is a singleton in its sample. This chain joins TRBV14 and TRBJ2-1, with 8 bases identical to TRBD2. Germline V CDR1 and CDR2: SGHDN, FVKESK. CDR3 length: 15 amino acids. V lost 0 bases and J lost 5; bases outside the gene matches: 3. The chain's CDR3 is CASSQDGTSDNEQFF. The CDR3 DNA follows: TGTGCCAGCAGCCAAGACGGGACTAGTGACAATGAGCAGTTCTTC.

Written as DNA, the CDR3 is TGTGCCACCAGCCCTCGGGGTAGTGAGCAGTTCTTC. It encodes CATSPRGSEQFF. The chain employs TRBV15 and TRBJ2-1; D might be TRBD2 (5 bases). The CDR3 is 12 amino acids. Trimming took 5 bases from V and 9 from J, leaving 11 bases between them. CDR1 and CDR2 from the germline V gene are LNHNV and YYDKDF (reference sequence).

The chain couples TRBV5-6 to TRBJ2-3; 8 positions agree with TRBD2. V was clipped by 3 bases and J by 3 bases; unmatched bases: 12. The CDR3 runs 17 residues. Germline CDR1 reads SGHDT; CDR2 reads YYEEEE. The CDR3 region has the DNA TGTGCCAGCAGCTGGGGGGCCGCTAGCGGGCCTACAGATACGCAGTATTTT. Translated, it gives CASSWGAASGPTDTQYF. The entire variable domain, with the rest obtained from reference TRBV5-6 and TRBJ2-3, is as follows: DAGVTQSPTHLIKTRGQQVTLRCSPKSGHDTVSWYQQALGQGPQFIFQYYEEEERQRGNFPDRFSGHQFPNYSSELNVNALLLGDSALYLCASSWGAASGPTDTQYFGPGTRLTVL.

For the CDR3, the DNA is TGTGCCATCAGTCTTGGACAAACAGATACGCAGTATTTT. It translates to CAISLGQTDTQYF. V and J are TRBV10-3 and TRBJ2-3; D might be TRBD1 (5 bases). The CDR3 loop spans 13 amino acids. Germline V CDR1 and CDR2: ENHRY, SYGVKD. V lost 5 bases and J 3 bases, leaving 9 bases between the germline ends.

The V gene is TRBV10-3, the J gene TRBJ1-4; the D gene is possibly TRBD1 (6 bases). V lost 4 bases to trimming and J lost 4 bases, with 10 bases between them. The length of the CDR3 is 14 residues. CDR1 is ENHRY and CDR2 is SYGVKD in the germline V gene. The CDR3 sequence is CAISGGGGNEKLFF. The CDR3, as DNA: TGTGCCATCAGTGGGGGGGGCGGTAATGAAAAACTGTTTTTT.

As regards this clone: Germline and junction disagree at one end, which may indicate a read error. This chain links TRBV7-9 with TRBJ2-7, with D hard to call. The germline gives CDR1 SEHNR, CDR2 FQNEAQ (reference sequence). CDR3 length: 11 amino acids. For the CDR3, the DNA is TGTTCCAGCAGCCCGTACTACGAGCAGTACTTC. Protein: CSSSPYYEQYF.

This chain uses TRBV14 with TRBJ2-1; the D gene is possibly TRBD2 (7 bases). Trimming removed 0 bases from V and 9 bases from J, with 15 bases in between. Germline CDR1 is SGHDN and CDR2 is FVKESK. This CDR3 region has 15 residues. The CDR3: CASSQDFSGGLEQFF. The CDR3 DNA sequence: TGTGCCAGCAGCCAAGATTTTTCGGGGGGCCTTGAGCAGTTCTTC. Based on the CDR3 plus reference TRBV14 and TRBJ2-1, the full variable domain is EAGVTQFPSHSVIEKGQTVTLRCDPISGHDNLYWYRRVMGKEIKFLLHFVKESKQDESGMPNNRFLAERTGGTYSTLKVQPAELEDSGVYFCASSQDFSGGLEQFFGPGTRLTVL.

The rearrangement joins TRBV6-1 to TRBJ2-1, with 9 bases that match TRBD2. The CDR3 spans 15 residues. The V and J ends lost 10 bases and 13 bases, in that order; junction bases with no gene match: 20. CDR1 is MNHNS and CDR2 is SASEGT in the germline V gene. The CDR3 DNA reads as TGTGCCACCGTCACCTTAGCGGGAGAAGGCGGTAGACAGTTCTTC. Translated: CATVTLAGEGGRQFF.

This chain connects TRBV4-1 to TRBJ2-1; 8 positions agree with TRBD2. This CDR3 is 17 amino acids long. CDR1 and CDR2 from the germline V gene are MGHRA and YSYEKL. Trimming at V came to 1 base and at J to 7 bases, leaving 12 bases not matched to a gene. CDR3 sequence reads: CASSQAQQAGGGNEQFF. DNA of the CDR3: TGCGCCAGCAGCCAAGCGCAGCAGGCGGGAGGAGGTAATGAGCAGTTCTTC.

The gene calls are TRBV19 and TRBJ1-5; the D is unclear. The CDR3 is 13 residues long. V was shortened by 5 bases and J by 6 bases, with 11 bases between the two germline ends. Germline CDR1 is LNHDA and CDR2 is SQIVND (reference sequence). The CDR3 region is CASSRAGPQPQHF. The CDR3 DNA reads TGTGCCAGTAGTCGAGCTGGGCCTCAGCCCCAGCATTTT.

This clone came up a few times. The genes are TRBV5-1 and TRBJ2-1, with 7 bases lining up with TRBD2. V lost 2 bases and J lost 6; bases outside the gene matches: 5. This CDR3 contains 14 residues. In germline, CDR1 is SGHRS, CDR2 YFSETQ. This CDR3 reads CASSFSAGVNEQFF. The CDR3 region has the DNA TGCGCCAGCAGCTTCTCCGCGGGAGTCAATGAGCAGTTCTTC.

Regarding this clone: The junction departs from germline at one end; a sequencing error may be responsible. The V gene is TRBV7-9, the J gene TRBJ1-1, with 8 nucleotides matching TRBD1. CDR1 and CDR2 (germline): SEHNR, FQNEAQ (reference sequence). The CDR3 runs to 11 residues. Here the CDR3 reads CASSLGPGQDF. The CDR3 coding sequence is TGTGCCAGCAGCTTAGGTCCGGGACAGGACTTT.

The chain carries TRBV7-8 and TRBJ2-3; D unclear. Deletions cut 5 bases from V and 3 bases from J, with 9 bases between. This CDR3 spans 13 amino acids. Per germline, CDR1 SGHVS and CDR2 FQNEAQ. The CDR3 DNA is TGTGCCAGCAGCCCGGGTGGGACAGATACGCAGTATTTT. This gives the protein CASSPGGTDTQYF.

The chain links TRBV30 to TRBJ1-1; 7 bases line up with TRBD1. The junction had 6 bases not matched to a gene; V was cut back by 1 base and J by 1 base. CDR1 and CDR2 (germline): GTSNPN, SVGIG (reference sequence). The CDR3 totals 15 residues. The CDR3 reads CAWSAGTARNTEAFF. CDR3 nucleotides: TGTGCCTGGAGTGCGGGGACAGCGAGGAACACTGAAGCTTTCTTT.

The V gene is TRBV5-1, the J gene TRBJ2-3; TRBD1 agrees at 9 bases. This CDR3 has 16 residues. From germline, CDR1 is SGHRS and CDR2 YFSETQ. Trimming took 7 bases from V and 3 from J; bases not matched to a gene: 12. CDR3 region: CASCYNRGTGTDTQYF. DNA for the CDR3: TGCGCCAGCTGCTATAACAGGGGGACAGGGACAGATACGCAGTATTTT.

The V gene is TRBV5-1, the J gene TRBJ2-3, with 10 positions matching TRBD1. Per the germline V gene, CDR1 is SGHRS and CDR2 is YFSETQ. V was clipped by 5 bases and J by 12 bases; unmatched bases: 9. CDR3 length equals 13 residues. The CDR3 loop is CASRETGGFLQYF. DNA for the CDR3: TGCGCCAGCAGGGAGACAGGGGGCTTTCTCCAGTATTTT.

This clone was counted only a few times. CDR3 protein: CSAQTGDEQYF. For the CDR3, the DNA is TGCAGCGCCCAAACAGGGGACGAGCAGTACTTC. The rearrangement links TRBV29-1 to TRBJ2-7; 7 bases fit TRBD1. The trim removed 7 bases at V and 5 bases at J, leaving 5 bases unmatched. Germline loops: CDR1 SQVTM, CDR2 ANQGSEA. CDR3 length: 11 residues.